This T cell receptor beta chain was profiled in a study of molecular identifiers for immune sequencing clone quantification (dated by TCRdb to between 2017 and 2018). Concerning the study at large: For a replicate experiment, the RNA from either 20,000 or 100,000 naive CD8 T cells was divided into five aliquots, and four of those aliquots went on to sequencing. This methods study benchmarked molecular-identifier clustering-based TCR repertoire sequencing (MIDCIRS) and TCR RNA copy counting, using CD8 T cells to do so. Summary of the overall study and its limitations: The naive libraries included spiked-in Jurkat TCR RNA (about 11 copies' worth), and this RNA is not part of the donor repertoire. About 3.1 recovered TCR RNA copies per cell were obtained by modeling, versus about ten by digital PCR, implying a capture efficiency of 30% to 35%. A single cell's worth of spiked-in Jurkat TCR RNA was reported detectable even among one million naive CD8 T cells. Without barcode sub-clustering, chimeric consensus sequences inflated TCR diversity; chimeras reached as high as 47%. Highly expanded clone sizes could be underestimated because identical TCR molecules may share a barcode. Clones above 20 RNA copies held over 97% of molecules in CMV-specific effector cells but under 1% in naive cells.

Trimming takes 5 bases off V and 3 bases off J; junction bases not matched to a gene: 7. From the cysteine up to the phenylalanine, the CDR3 has a length of 15 residues. Only CDR3 DNA is held: 45 bases, read in frame from base 1. Taken from the germline V gene (reference sequence), the CDR1 and CDR2 loops are MNHEY and SMNVEV. Naive CD8 T cell libraries were made from 20,000 to 1,000,000 sorted cells using 10%, 30% or 50% of purified RNA. Naive CD8 T cells were FACS-sorted as CD8+CD4-CCR7+CD45RA+ on a BD FACSAria II into RLT Plus buffer. To test detection sensitivity, Jurkat RNA equivalent to more than 8 TCR copies was spiked into samples of about 18,000-1,000,000 naive CD8 T cells. Enrichment of CD8 T cells was done with RosetteSep CD8+ T Cell Enrichment Cocktail plus Ficoll-Paque, and ACK red cell lysis came afterward. This clonotype was seen many times. The specificity of this receptor is unknown. Base qualities are not at hand, and no much larger clone is one base apart.

Library preparation employed PCR. Sequencing took place on an Illumina HiSeq 4000. Bulk TCR libraries were generated as previously described, with the TCR primers listed in Table S5 used. The Qiagen AllPrep DNA/RNA kit was used to purify total RNA. Before analysis, reads from multiple sequencing runs of one library were combined. As for the original processing: Reads were retained only if the reads had an exact TCR constant sequence, and the retained reads were trimmed to 150 nt and grouped according to their 12-nt molecular barcodes. Reads within each barcode group were sub-clustered using a 15% Levenshtein threshold, and quality-weighted consensus sequences were constructed for each RNA molecule. Non-functional sequences were discarded, and so were lower-count sequences lying one edit away from another sequence. Based on fitting two negative binomial distributions, any barcode sub-cluster with under 20% of the maximum read count was discarded. TCRdb redid the processing of the public reads, applying fastp at Q25 and MiXCR, and retained in-frame beta chains. Merged by CDR3 protein, the rows form single entries marked with the most common genes and DNA. The V and J calls and clone size come from TCRdb's table, not from the authors' own analysis. Here the sample has 250,000 to 350,000 distinct CDR3 sequences; about a fifth occur a single time. Clones ranked in the top ten supply roughly 0.86% of the sample.

The V and J segments used are TRBV27 and TRBJ1-5, with 7 middle bases fitting TRBD1. Input material: naive CD8+ T cells from blood, with Jurkat cell RNA spiked in. The cell subset or site label, as the study defines it: FACS-sorted CD8+CD4-CCR7+CD45RA+ naive T cells. This receptor was identified in a human donor in good health. Some libraries in this study had Jurkat cell RNA spiked in. This receptor has the CDR3 CASSEQGPVNQPQHF. The nucleotide sequence is given as TGTGCCAGCAGTGAACAGGGGCCAGTCAATCAGCCCCAGCATTTT.